One and the same sample provided the 7 T cell receptor beta chains below, sequenced in a study of cytomegalovirus exposure and HLA in healthy donors (dated by TCRdb to the late 2010s). Receptor libraries were prepared by the immunoSEQ multiplex PCR assay. The multiplex PCR relied on a mix of 60 forward primers for TCR Vbeta segments and 13 reverse primers for TCR Jbeta segments. The table was pulled from immuneACCESS by TCRdb, which kept in-frame rearrangements only. Such tables lose some clones; where checked, under half of the loss comes from unresolved V genes, and the rest has no known cause. Present in this sample are 90,000 to 150,000 clones, 81% of which were seen just once. Together, the top ten hold 2% to 2.5% of the sample. Input material: PBMCs. The receptors stem from a woman in her forties in good health and CMV-seronegative.

V gene TRBV5-1 combines with J gene TRBJ2-7; TRBD1 agrees at 11 bases. The V gene's germline CDR1 is SGHRS and CDR2 YFSETQ. The CDR3 has 14 amino acids. V lost 4 bases, J lost 3 bases, and 3 bases stayed unmatched. The CDR3 loop is CASSVGTGGYEQYF. The CDR3 bases are TGCGCCAGCAGCGTCGGGACAGGGGGCTACGAGCAGTACTTC.

This chain links TRBV2 with TRBJ2-3, with TRBD2 identical over 15 bases. The germline gives CDR1 SNHLY, CDR2 FYNNEI. After removal of 3 bases from V and 3 bases from J, the junction contained 1 base not matched to a gene. CDR3 size: 16 residues. The CDR3 region has the DNA TGTGCCAGCAGTGACGGGACTAGCGGGAGGACAGATACGCAGTATTTT. This encodes CASSDGTSGRTDTQYF.

The V gene is TRBV5-8, the J gene TRBJ2-7; possible D gene TRBD1, 6 bases. V was shortened by 5 bases and J by 4 bases, with 16 bases between the two germline ends. Germline V lookup: CDR1 SGHTS, CDR2 YDEGEE. This CDR3 has 14 amino acids. The CDR3 DNA reads TGTGCCAGCAGACAGGGCCAGGGGTTATACGAGCAGTACTTC. Its protein is CASRQGQGLYEQYF.

This clone was recorded a few times. The chain joins TRBV27 to TRBJ2-7; the D gene is possibly TRBD1 (6 bases). From germline, CDR1 is MNHEY and CDR2 SMNVEV (reference sequence). The CDR3 length is 15 residues. V shed 6 bases and J shed 1 base, with 16 bases lying between them. The CDR3 DNA reads as TGTGCCAGCAGGCGAGGGGGAAAACTATCCTACGAGCAGTACTTC. It yields the protein CASRRGGKLSYEQYF.

V usage is TRBV4-2 and J usage is TRBJ1-1, with 7 bases lining up with TRBD1. V was pared by 1 base and J by 4 bases, with 3 bases of the junction left unmatched. Germline lookup yields CDR1 LGHNA and CDR2 YNFKEQ. The CDR3 contains 14 residues. The CDR3 DNA follows: TGTGCCAGCAGCCAAGTGTCAGGGGGCACTGAAGCTTTCTTT. Its translation is CASSQVSGGTEAFF.

This clone was detected only a few times. The rearrangement uses TRBV4-1 and TRBJ2-7; 12 bases are shared with TRBD2. The germline gives CDR1 MGHRA, CDR2 YSYEKL. Germline trimming cut 4 bases from V and 3 bases from J; bases unmatched to any gene: 7. This CDR3 contains 16 residues. CDR3 nucleotides: TGCGCCAGCAGCCTTCGGACTAGCGGGGTGCACTACGAGCAGTACTTC. Its protein product is CASSLRTSGVHYEQYF.

The chain carries TRBV12-5 and TRBJ1-2, with 7 bases that match TRBD1. The CDR3 covers 19 residues. Unmatched junction bases numbered 16, after V lost 1 base and J lost 2 bases. Germline assignment: CDR1 LGHNT and CDR2 FRNRAP. This chain's CDR3 is CASGLERKTAGQTNYGYTF. In DNA, the CDR3 is TGTGCTAGTGGTTTGGAACGAAAAACCGCGGGACAGACGAACTATGGCTACACCTTC.